Listed below are T cell receptor beta chains from one sample, sequenced in a study of cytomegalovirus exposure and HLA in healthy donors. Profiled with immunoSEQ multiplex PCR; TCRdb holds only in-frame clones, not every one. Among about 140,000 clones listed, about 70% were seen once. Sequenced material: PBMCs. The source of these receptors is a woman in her 40s in good health and CMV-seronegative. The CDR3 runs from the conserved cysteine through the conserved F or W. The D gene is left open where the match is weak. Size values are once, few and many counts, or a class for expanded clones, and some rows have none.

v_call	j_call	clone_size	d_call	cdr3_aa	cdr3_nt
TRBV5-1	TRBJ2-7	-	-	CASSLEASSYEQYF	TGCGCCAGCAGCTTGGAAGCTAGTTCCTACGAGCAGTACTTC
TRBV7-8	TRBJ1-5	few	TRBD1	CASSFQQDRGNQPQHF	TGTGCCAGCAGCTTTCAACAGGACAGGGGAAATCAGCCCCAGCATTTT
TRBV7-7	TRBJ1-2	once	TRBD1	CASSLEGPTGGCRDYGYTF	TGTGCCAGCAGCTTAGAAGGTCCGACAGGGGGCTGTCGGGACTATGGCTACACCTTC
TRBV10-3	TRBJ1-6	-	-	CAISEYGDNSPLHF	TGTGCCATCAGTGAGTACGGAGATAATTCACCCCTCCACTTT
TRBV6-1	TRBJ2-3	-	TRBD1	CASGGTGEADTQYF	TGTGCCAGCGGGGGGACAGGGGAAGCAGATACGCAGTATTTT
TRBV30	TRBJ1-5	once	-	CAWSGSTSNQPQHF	TGTGCCTGGAGTGGCTCTACTAGCAATCAGCCCCAGCATTTT
TRBV27	TRBJ1-5	-	-	CASSLSNSNQPQHF	TGTGCCAGCAGTTTATCGAATAGCAATCAGCCCCAGCATTTC
TRBV6-5	TRBJ2-3	-	TRBD2	CASSYIGGASDTQYF	TGTGCCAGCAGTTACATCGGGGGGGCATCAGATACGCAGTATTTT
TRBV5-1	TRBJ2-1	-	TRBD2	CASSTGGVAGYEQFF	TGCGCCAGCAGTACCGGGGGGGTAGCGGGATATGAGCAGTTCTTC
TRBV10-3	TRBJ1-5	-	-	CAISAGDGNQPQHF	TGTGCCATCAGTGCAGGGGATGGCAATCAGCCCCAGCATTTT
TRBV10-1	TRBJ2-7	-	-	CASSEFPYEQYF	TGCGCCAGCAGTGAGTTCCCGTACGAGCAGTACTTC
TRBV10-1	TRBJ2-3	-	TRBD2	CASSVGLAESTDTQYF	TGCGCCAGCAGTGTAGGACTAGCGGAAAGCACAGATACGCAGTATTTT
TRBV10-3	TRBJ1-2	-	TRBD1	CAISGTGTDYGYTF	TGTGCCATCAGTGGGACCGGGACAGATTATGGCTACACCTTC
TRBV6-1	TRBJ1-1	-	TRBD1	CASSEGRGRRTEAFF	TGTGCCAGCAGTGAAGGCAGGGGGAGGAGGACTGAAGCTTTCTTT
TRBV27	TRBJ2-1	-	TRBD2	CASNPLAGTYNEQFF	TGTGCCAGCAACCCACTAGCGGGAACTTACAATGAGCAGTTCTTC
TRBV29-1	TRBJ1-2	-	-	CSVASYGYTF	TGCAGCGTTGCCAGTTATGGCTACACCTTC
TRBV5-1	TRBJ1-1	-	-	CASSGTPDSTEAFF	TGCGCCAGCAGCGGTACCCCGGACAGCACTGAAGCTTTCTTT
TRBV19	TRBJ1-4	-	TRBD1	CASSMDRGLSNEKLFF	TGTGCCAGTAGTATGGACAGGGGGCTGTCTAATGAAAAACTGTTTTTT
TRBV11-2	TRBJ1-2	-	TRBD1	CASSVPGQPFNYGYTF	TGTGCCAGCAGCGTACCGGGACAGCCTTTTAACTATGGCTACACCTTC
TRBV30	TRBJ1-2	few	-	CAWSVGRPNYGYTF	TGTGCCTGGAGTGTAGGCAGGCCTAACTATGGCTACACCTTC
TRBV5-8	TRBJ2-1	-	-	CASSLTSEQFF	TGTGCCAGCAGCTTGACGAGTGAGCAGTTCTTC
TRBV19	TRBJ2-1	-	TRBD2	CASRLRGGSYNEQFF	TGTGCCAGCCGTCTCCGGGGGGGCTCCTACAATGAGCAGTTCTTC
TRBV6-5	TRBJ1-1	-	-	CASKPRRGLNTEAFF	TGTGCCAGCAAACCTCGACGAGGGCTGAACACTGAAGCTTTCTTT
TRBV18	TRBJ2-5	-	-	CASSPPSRVGETQYF	TGTGCCAGCTCACCACCGTCCAGGGTGGGAGAGACCCAGTACTTC
TRBV10-1	TRBJ2-7	-	-	CASSESFGSGEQYF	TGCGCCAGCAGTGAGTCTTTCGGGTCCGGCGAGCAGTACTTC
TRBV25-1	TRBJ1-4	once	-	CATQNDESNEKLFF	TGTGCCACCCAAAACGATGAGTCTAATGAAAAACTGTTTTTT
TRBV6-1	TRBJ2-7	many	-	CASSERGDSSYEQYF	TGTGCCAGCAGTGAAAGGGGGGACAGCTCCTACGAGCAGTACTTC
TRBV30	TRBJ2-1	-	TRBD1	CGTGFYNEQFF	TGTGGGACAGGGTTCTACAATGAGCAGTTCTTC
TRBV30	TRBJ2-2	-	-	CALGRQQGPRVYQAGELFF	TGTGCCTTGGGTCGACAGCAAGGGCCAAGGGTGTATCAAGCCGGGGAGCTGTTTTTT
TRBV7-9	TRBJ2-5	-	TRBD2	CASSLRPSGRMGQETQYF	TGTGCCAGCAGCTTACGGCCTAGCGGGAGAATGGGTCAAGAGACCCAGTACTTC
TRBV4-1	TRBJ1-5	-	-	CASSHGGAISNQPQHF	TGCGCCAGCAGCCACGGGGGAGCGATAAGCAATCAGCCCCAGCATTTT
TRBV9	TRBJ2-3	-	TRBD2	CASSVAVGDYTDTQYF	TGTGCCAGCAGCGTAGCTGTGGGGGACTACACAGATACGCAGTATTTT
TRBV18	TRBJ2-7	-	TRBD2	CASSGGGPYEQYF	TGTGCCAGCTCAGGCGGGGGACCCTACGAGCAGTACTTC
TRBV7-9	TRBJ2-7	-	-	CSSSLDTGEQYF	TGTTCCAGCAGCTTAGATACTGGCGAGCAGTACTTC
TRBV6-1	TRBJ2-4	-	TRBD1	CASDRGGSKNIQYF	TGTGCCAGCGACAGGGGTGGTTCCAAAAACATTCAGTACTTC
TRBV19	TRBJ2-1	-	-	CASSIDGYNEQFF	TGTGCCAGTAGTATAGACGGTTACAATGAGCAGTTCTTC
TRBV5-1	TRBJ2-5	-	TRBD2	CASRGLAAQQETQYF	TGCGCCAGCAGGGGACTAGCGGCCCAACAAGAGACCCAGTACTTC
TRBV28	TRBJ2-7	-	TRBD1	CASSTPQGDHEQYF	TGTGCCAGCAGTACCCCCCAGGGGGACCACGAGCAGTACTTC
TRBV5-1	TRBJ2-5	-	-	CASSYGQQETQYF	TGCGCCAGCAGCTATGGACAACAAGAGACCCAGTACTTC
TRBV11-3	TRBJ2-2	-	-	CASSSNGRAGELFF	TGTGCCAGCAGCTCCAACGGCAGGGCCGGGGAGCTGTTTTTT
TRBV29-1	TRBJ1-1	-	-	CSVFGQGLLEAFF	TGCAGCGTTTTCGGCCAGGGACTCCTTGAAGCTTTCTTT
TRBV7-9	TRBJ1-4	-	-	CASSFSGEKLFF	TGTGCCAGCAGCTTTTCGGGGGAAAAACTGTTTTTT
TRBV27	TRBJ2-3	-	TRBD2	CASSTQPSGSRSDTQYF	TGTGCCAGCAGCACCCAGCCTAGCGGGAGTCGTTCAGATACGCAGTATTTT
TRBV4-2	TRBJ2-1	-	TRBD2	CASSLGLAGGGEQFF	TGTGCCAGCAGCCTTGGACTAGCGGGAGGAGGTGAGCAGTTCTTC
TRBV6-1	TRBJ1-2	few	-	CASSPTGTSNYGYTF	TGTGCCAGCAGCCCGACAGGCACTTCTAACTATGGCTACACCTTC
TRBV30	TRBJ2-2	-	-	CAWRERTRAVQTGELFF	TGTGCCTGGAGGGAGAGGACCAGGGCAGTACAAACCGGGGAGCTGTTTTTT
TRBV5-5	TRBJ2-7	once	TRBD2	CASSLGRGSNEQYF	TGTGCCAGCAGCTTGGGTCGCGGGAGTAATGAGCAGTACTTC
TRBV13	TRBJ2-7	-	TRBD2	CASSLRARGSGRKYEQYF	TGTGCCAGCAGCTTAAGGGCCCGGGGGAGCGGGAGGAAATACGAGCAGTACTTC